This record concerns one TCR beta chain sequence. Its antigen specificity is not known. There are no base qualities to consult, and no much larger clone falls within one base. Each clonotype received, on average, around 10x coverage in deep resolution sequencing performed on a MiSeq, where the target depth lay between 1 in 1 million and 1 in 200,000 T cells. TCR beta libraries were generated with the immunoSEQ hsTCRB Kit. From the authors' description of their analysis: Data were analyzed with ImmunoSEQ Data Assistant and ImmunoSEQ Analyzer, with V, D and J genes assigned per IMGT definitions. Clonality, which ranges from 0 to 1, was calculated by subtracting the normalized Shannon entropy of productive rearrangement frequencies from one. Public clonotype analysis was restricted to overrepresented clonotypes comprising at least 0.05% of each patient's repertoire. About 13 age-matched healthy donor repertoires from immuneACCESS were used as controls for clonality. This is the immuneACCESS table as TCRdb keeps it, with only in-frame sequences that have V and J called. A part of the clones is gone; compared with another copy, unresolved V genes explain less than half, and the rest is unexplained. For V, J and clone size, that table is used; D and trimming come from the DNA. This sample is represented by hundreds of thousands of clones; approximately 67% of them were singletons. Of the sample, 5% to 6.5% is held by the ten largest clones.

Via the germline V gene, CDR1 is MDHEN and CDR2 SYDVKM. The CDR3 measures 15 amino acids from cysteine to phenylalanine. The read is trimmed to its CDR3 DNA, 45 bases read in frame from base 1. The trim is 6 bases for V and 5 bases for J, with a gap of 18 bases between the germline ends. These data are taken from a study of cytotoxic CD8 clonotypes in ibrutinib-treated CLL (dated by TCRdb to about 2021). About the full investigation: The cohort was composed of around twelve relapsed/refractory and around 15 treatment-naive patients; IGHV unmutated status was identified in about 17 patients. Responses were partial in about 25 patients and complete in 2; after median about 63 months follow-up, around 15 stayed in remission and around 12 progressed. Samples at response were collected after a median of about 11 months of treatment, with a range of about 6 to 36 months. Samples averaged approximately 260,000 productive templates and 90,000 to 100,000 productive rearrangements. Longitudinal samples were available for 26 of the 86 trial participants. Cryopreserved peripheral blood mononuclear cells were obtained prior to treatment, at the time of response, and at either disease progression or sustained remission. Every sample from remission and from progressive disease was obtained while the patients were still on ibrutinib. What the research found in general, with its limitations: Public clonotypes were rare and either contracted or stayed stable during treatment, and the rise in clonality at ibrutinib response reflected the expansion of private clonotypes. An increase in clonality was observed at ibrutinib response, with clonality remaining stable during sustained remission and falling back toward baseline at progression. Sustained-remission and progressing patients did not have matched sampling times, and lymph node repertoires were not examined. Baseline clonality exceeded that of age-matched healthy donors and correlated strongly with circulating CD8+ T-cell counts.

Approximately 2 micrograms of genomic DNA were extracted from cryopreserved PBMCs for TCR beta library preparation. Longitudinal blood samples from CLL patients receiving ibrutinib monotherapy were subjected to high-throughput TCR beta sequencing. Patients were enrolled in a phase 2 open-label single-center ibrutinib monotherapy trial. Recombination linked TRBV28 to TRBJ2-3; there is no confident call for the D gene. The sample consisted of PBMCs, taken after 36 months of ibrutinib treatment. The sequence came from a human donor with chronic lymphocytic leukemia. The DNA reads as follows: TGTGCCAGCAGCCGTCACAGAACTCTGGGAGATACGCAGTATTTT. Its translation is CASSRHRTLGDTQYF.